Only one count was recorded for the clone carrying this TCR beta chain. The antigen is unknown. The CDR3 sequence is 17 residues long. Unmatched junction bases numbered 6, after V lost 5 bases and J lost 1 base. The germline gives CDR1 SGHTA, CDR2 FQGNSA. This entry comes from a study of neurological immune-mediated disorders. Study-wide points: Healthy controls had more TCR clonal expansion than multiple sclerosis, which showed the least, whereas HTLV-1-associated myelopathy showed the most. None of the CDR3 amino acid sequences of expanded clones recurred across subjects, suggesting private repertoires in all groups.

TCRdb reanalysed the 5' RACE reads using MiXCR and keeps one entry per CDR3 protein. Among tens of thousands of distinct CDR3 sequences listed, 10% to 13% were seen once. The chain couples TRBV7-2 to TRBJ1-3, with 12 bases identical to TRBD1. The sample was PBMCs. The receptor comes from a man aged 35 to 55 in good health. CDR3 nucleotide sequence: TGTGCCAGCAGCCAGGGACAGGGGGCGAGGTCTGGAAACACCATATATTTT. It specifies CASSQGQGARSGNTIYF.